This T cell receptor (beta chain) is from a study of blood T cell repertoires in COVID-19. Study details: Spain, Italy and the United States supplied samples that represented acute and convalescent COVID-19.

J lost 2 bases, V lost 6 bases, and 7 bases had no gene match. This CDR3 spans 15 amino acids. From germline, CDR1 is WSHSY and CDR2 SAAADI. In this sample, this clone turned up a few times. Sequencing was performed with immunoSEQ multiplex PCR; in TCRdb, only in-frame clones are kept and a portion is missing. There are approximately 250,000 clones in the sample; around four fifths occur only once, and about 4.6% lies in the top ten. This TCR was sampled from a man in his sixties who had recovered from COVID-19. The specimen was peripheral blood. This chain connects TRBV10-2 to TRBJ1-2; the match to TRBD1 covers 9 bases. CDR3 amino acids: CASRLTGGENYGYTF. The CDR3 bases are TGCGCCAGCAGGCTCACAGGGGGCGAGAACTATGGCTACACCTTC.